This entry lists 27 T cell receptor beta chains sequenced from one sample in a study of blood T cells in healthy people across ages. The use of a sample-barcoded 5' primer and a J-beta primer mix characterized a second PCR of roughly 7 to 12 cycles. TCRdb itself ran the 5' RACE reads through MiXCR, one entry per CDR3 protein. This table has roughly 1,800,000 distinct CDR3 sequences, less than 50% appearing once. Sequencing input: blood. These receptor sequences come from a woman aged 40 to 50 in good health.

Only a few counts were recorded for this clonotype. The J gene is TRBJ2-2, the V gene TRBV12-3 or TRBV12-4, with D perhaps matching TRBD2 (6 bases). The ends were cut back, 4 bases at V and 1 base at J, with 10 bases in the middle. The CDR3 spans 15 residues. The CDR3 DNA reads TGTGCCAGCAGTTCGGGGGAGAGGAACACCGGGGAGCTGTTTTTT. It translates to CASSSGERNTGELFF.

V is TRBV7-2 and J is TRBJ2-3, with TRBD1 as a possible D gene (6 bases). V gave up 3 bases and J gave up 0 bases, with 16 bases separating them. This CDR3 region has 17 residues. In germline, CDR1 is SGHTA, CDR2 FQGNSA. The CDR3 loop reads CASSFDRPASSTDTQYF. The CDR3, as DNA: TGTGCCAGCAGCTTCGACAGGCCAGCCTCTAGCACAGATACGCAGTATTTT.

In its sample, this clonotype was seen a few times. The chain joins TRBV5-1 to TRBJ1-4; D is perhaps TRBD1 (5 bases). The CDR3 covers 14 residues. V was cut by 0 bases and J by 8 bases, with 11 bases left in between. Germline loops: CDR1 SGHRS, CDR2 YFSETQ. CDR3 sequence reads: CASSLEGAAEKLFF. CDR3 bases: TGCGCCAGCAGCTTGGAAGGGGCGGCAGAAAAACTGTTTTTT. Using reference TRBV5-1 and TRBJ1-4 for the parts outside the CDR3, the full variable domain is KAGVTQTPRYLIKTRGQQVTLSCSPISGHRSVSWYQQTPGQGLQFLFEYFSETQRNKGNFPGRFSGRQFSNSRSEMNVSTLELGDSALYLCASSLEGAAEKLFFGSGTQLSVL.

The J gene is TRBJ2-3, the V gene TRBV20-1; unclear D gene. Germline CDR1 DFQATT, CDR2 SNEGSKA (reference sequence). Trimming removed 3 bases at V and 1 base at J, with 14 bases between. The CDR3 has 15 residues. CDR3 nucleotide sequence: TGCAGTGCTAGCTCTATGACGGGTGGCACAGATACGCAGTATTTT. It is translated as CSASSMTGGTDTQYF.

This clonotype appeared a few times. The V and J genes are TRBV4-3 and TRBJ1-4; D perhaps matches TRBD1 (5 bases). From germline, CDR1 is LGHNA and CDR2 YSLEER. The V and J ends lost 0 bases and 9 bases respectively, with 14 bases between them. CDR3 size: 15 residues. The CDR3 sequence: CASSQDRGTRKKLFF. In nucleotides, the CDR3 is TGCGCCAGCAGCCAAGACCGGGGCACCAGGAAAAAACTGTTTTTT.

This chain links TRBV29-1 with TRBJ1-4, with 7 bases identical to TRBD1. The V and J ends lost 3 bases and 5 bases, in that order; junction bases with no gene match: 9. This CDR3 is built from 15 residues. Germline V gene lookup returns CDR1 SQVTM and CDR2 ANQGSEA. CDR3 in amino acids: CSVEGGETGNEKLFF. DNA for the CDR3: TGCAGCGTTGAGGGAGGTGAGACAGGGAATGAAAAACTGTTTTTT.

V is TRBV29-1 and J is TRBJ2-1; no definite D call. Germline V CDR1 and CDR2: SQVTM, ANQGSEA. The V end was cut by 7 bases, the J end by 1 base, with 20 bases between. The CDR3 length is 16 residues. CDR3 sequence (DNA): TGCAGCGCTGCCGATGGACGTCCCACATCCTACAATGAGCAGTTCTTC. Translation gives CSAADGRPTSYNEQFF.

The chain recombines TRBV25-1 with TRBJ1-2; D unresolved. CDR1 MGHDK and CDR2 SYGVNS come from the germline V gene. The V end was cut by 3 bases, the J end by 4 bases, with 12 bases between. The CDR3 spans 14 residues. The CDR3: CASSESTRSYGYTF. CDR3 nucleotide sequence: TGTGCCAGCAGTGAGTCAACACGGAGCTATGGCTACACCTTC.

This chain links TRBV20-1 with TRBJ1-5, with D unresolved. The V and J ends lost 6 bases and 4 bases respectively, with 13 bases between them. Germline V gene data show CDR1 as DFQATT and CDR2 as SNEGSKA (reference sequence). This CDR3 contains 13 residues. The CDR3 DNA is TGCAGTGCCTCTCGAGGTACAAATCAGCCCCAGCATTTT. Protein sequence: CSASRGTNQPQHF.

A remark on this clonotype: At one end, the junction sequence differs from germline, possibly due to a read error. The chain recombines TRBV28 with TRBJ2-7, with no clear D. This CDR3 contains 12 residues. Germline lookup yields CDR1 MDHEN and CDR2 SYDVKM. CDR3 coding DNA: TGTGTCAGCAGTACCGGAAGTTACGAGCAGTACTTC. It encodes CVSSTGSYEQYF.

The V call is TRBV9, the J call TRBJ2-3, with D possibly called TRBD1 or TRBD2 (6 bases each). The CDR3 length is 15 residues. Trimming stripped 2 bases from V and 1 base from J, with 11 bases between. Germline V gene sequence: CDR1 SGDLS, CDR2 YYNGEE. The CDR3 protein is CASSVGGLGTDTQYF. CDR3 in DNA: TGTGCCAGCAGCGTGGGGGGCTTAGGCACAGATACGCAGTATTTT.

In nucleotides, the CDR3 is TGTGCCAGCACTCCCGGCGCAGGGGGCAACGAGCAGTACTTC. Translated, it gives CASTPGAGGNEQYF. The chain couples TRBV2 to TRBJ2-7; 8 positions match TRBD1. The CDR3 consists of 14 residues. CDR1 SNHLY and CDR2 FYNNEI come from the germline V gene. V lost 7 bases and J lost 5; bases outside the gene matches: 10.

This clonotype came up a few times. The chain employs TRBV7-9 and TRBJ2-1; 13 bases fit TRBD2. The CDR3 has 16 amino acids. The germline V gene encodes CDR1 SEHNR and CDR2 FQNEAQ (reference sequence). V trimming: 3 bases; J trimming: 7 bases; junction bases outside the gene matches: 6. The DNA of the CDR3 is TGTGCCAGCAGCTTTCCGGGACTAGCGGGGCGGAATGAGCAGTTCTTC. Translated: CASSFPGLAGRNEQFF. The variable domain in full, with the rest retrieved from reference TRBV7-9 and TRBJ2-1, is DTGVSQNPRHKITKRGQNVTFRCDPISEHNRLYWYRQTLGQGPEFLTYFQNEAQLEKSRLLSDRFSAERPKGSFSTLEIQRTEQGDSAMYLCASSFPGLAGRNEQFFGPGTRLTVL.

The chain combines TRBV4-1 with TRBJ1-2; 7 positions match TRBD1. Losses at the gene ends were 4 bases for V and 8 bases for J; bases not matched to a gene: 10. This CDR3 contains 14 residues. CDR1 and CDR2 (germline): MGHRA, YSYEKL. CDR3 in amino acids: CASSPEQGIRGYTF. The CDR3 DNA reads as TGCGCCAGCAGCCCCGAACAGGGGATACGAGGCTACACCTTC.

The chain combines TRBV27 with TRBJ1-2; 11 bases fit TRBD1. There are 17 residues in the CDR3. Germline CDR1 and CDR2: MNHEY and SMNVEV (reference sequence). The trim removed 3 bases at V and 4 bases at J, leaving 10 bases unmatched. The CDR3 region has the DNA TGTGCCAGCAGTTTCAAATCAGCGGGACAGGGGGTCTATGGCTACACCTTC. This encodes CASSFKSAGQGVYGYTF.

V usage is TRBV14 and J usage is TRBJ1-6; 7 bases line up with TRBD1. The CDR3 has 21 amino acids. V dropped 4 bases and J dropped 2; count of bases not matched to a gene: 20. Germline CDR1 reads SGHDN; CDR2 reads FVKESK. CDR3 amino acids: CASSLEPFLGRGGTYNSPLHF. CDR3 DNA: TGTGCCAGCAGCCTAGAGCCTTTTCTGGGCAGGGGGGGCACCTATAATTCACCCCTCCACTTT.

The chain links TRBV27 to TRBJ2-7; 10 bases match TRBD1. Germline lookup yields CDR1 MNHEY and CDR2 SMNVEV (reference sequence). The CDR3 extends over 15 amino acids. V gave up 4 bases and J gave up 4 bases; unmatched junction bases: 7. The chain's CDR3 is CASSYWTGGLYEQYF. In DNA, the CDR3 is TGTGCCAGCAGTTACTGGACAGGGGGACTTTACGAGCAGTACTTC.

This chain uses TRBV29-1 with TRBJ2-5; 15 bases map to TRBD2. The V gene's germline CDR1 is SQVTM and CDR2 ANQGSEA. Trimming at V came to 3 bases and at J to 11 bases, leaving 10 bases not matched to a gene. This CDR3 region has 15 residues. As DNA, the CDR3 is TGCAGCGTTGAGGGACTAGCGGGGGGTTACAATGAGCAGTACTTC. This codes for CSVEGLAGGYNEQYF.

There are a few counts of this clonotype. The CDR3 bases are TGTGCCAGCAGCACCCCCGGGACAGGACCTAGCACAGATACGCAGTATTTT. It translates to CASSTPGTGPSTDTQYF. The chain joins TRBV9 to TRBJ2-3, with 8 bases aligning to TRBD1. V trimming: 4 bases; J trimming: 0 bases; junction bases outside the gene matches: 10. This CDR3 spans 17 amino acids. The germline CDR1 and CDR2 sequences are SGDLS and YYNGEE.

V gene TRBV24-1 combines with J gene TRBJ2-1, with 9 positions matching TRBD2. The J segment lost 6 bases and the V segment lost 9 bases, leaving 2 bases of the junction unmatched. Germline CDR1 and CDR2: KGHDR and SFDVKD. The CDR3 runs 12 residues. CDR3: CATGGGANEQFF. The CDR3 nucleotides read TGTGCCACCGGCGGGGGGGCCAATGAGCAGTTCTTC.

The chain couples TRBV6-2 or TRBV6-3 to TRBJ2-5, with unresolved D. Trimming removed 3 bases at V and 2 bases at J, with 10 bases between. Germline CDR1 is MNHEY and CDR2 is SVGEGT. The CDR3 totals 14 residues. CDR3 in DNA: TGTGCCAGCAGTTATCGGACCCTTCAAGAGACCCAGTACTTC. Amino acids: CASSYRTLQETQYF.

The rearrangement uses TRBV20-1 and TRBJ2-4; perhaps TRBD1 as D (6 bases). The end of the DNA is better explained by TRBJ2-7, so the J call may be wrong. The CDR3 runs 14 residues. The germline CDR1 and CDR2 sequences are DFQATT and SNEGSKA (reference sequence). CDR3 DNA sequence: TGCAGTGCCGGAACCGGACAGCGTCCCTACGAGCAGTACTTC. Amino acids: CSAGTGQRPYEQYF.

The chain's CDR3 is CSVEELFTYEQYF. CDR3 in DNA: TGCAGCGTTGAAGAGCTATTTACCTACGAGCAGTACTTC. The V and J genes are TRBV29-1 and TRBJ2-4; D unclear. The assigned J gene may be wrong: the sequence end matches TRBJ2-7 better. The CDR3 loop spans 13 amino acids. CDR1 is SQVTM and CDR2 is ANQGSEA in the germline V gene.

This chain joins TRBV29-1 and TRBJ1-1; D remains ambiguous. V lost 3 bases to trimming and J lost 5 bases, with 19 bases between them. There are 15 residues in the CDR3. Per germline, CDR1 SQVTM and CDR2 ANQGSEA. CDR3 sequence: CSVESKESGITEAFF. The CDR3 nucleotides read TGCAGCGTTGAGTCAAAGGAAAGTGGGATTACTGAAGCTTTCTTT.

The CDR3 region is CASSNRDGGYGYTF. The CDR3 DNA reads as TGTGCCAGCAGTAATCGGGACGGCGGCTATGGCTACACCTTC. The chain couples TRBV11-2 to TRBJ1-2, with a possible D match to TRBD1 (5 bases). Germline V gives CDR1 SGHAT, CDR2 FQNNGV. The CDR3 consists of 14 residues. Trimming cost V 6 bases and J 4 bases, with 15 bases left between them.

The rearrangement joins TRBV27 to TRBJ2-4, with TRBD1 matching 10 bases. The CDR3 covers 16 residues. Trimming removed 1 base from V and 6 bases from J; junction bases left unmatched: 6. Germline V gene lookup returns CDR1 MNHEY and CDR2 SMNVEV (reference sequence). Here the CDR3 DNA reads TGTGCCAGCAGTTTATATGGGACAGGGGCAAGAAACATTCAGTACTTC. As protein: CASSLYGTGARNIQYF.

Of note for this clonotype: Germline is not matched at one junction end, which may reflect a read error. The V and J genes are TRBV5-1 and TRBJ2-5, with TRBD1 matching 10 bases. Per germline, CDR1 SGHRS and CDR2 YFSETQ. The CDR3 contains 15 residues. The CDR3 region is CASSRGTGAQETQYF. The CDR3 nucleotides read TGTGCCAGCAGTCGAGGGACAGGGGCTCAAGAGACCCAGTACTTC.